The sequence of this T cell receptor beta chain was determined in a study of blood T cell repertoires in COVID-19. Assay: immunoSEQ multiplex PCR; the TCRdb copy retains only in-frame clones and omits some. This table has about 210,000 clones, roughly 90% appearing once. V lost 4 bases, J lost 6 bases, and 9 bases stayed unmatched. This CDR3 comprises 16 residues. Germline-derived CDR1 and CDR2 are LNHDA and SQIVND (reference sequence). This clone was seen only once. The TCR was taken from a man aged 18 to 30 with acute COVID-19. Sequencing was done on a sample of PBMCs or T cells enriched from blood (not recorded which). J is TRBJ2-1 and V is TRBV19; 10 bases line up with TRBD1. CDR3 in amino acids: CASSTPGTGVFNEQFF. In DNA, the CDR3 is TGTGCCAGTAGTACCCCCGGGACAGGGGTCTTCAATGAGCAGTTCTTC.